These 19 T cell receptor beta chains share one sample of origin, sequenced in a study of T-cell reconstitution after alpha-beta-depleted transplantation in children (dated by TCRdb to about 2016). The library was made by PCR. The sequencer was an Illumina HiSeq 2500. To normalize quantification of the TCRbeta repertoire, the TCR libraries were built with molecular barcoding that relied on unique molecular identifiers. TCRdb redid the processing of the public reads, applying fastp at Q25 and MiXCR, and retained in-frame beta chains. Entries are consolidated by CDR3 protein sequence, retaining the most common genes and DNA. Counted in this sample were more than 450,000 distinct CDR3 sequences; approximately 20% of them appeared once. 3% to 4% of the sample lies in the top ten. The sequencing used PBMCs from the stem cell graft donor, collected from the stem cell graft. The receptors here all came from a human donor who donated a stem cell graft to a child with acute lymphoblastic leukemia.

V and J are TRBV15 and TRBJ2-6; D might be TRBD1 (6 bases). This CDR3 has 18 residues. Germline V gives CDR1 LNHNV, CDR2 YYDKDF (reference sequence). Trimming stripped 0 bases from V and 4 bases from J, with 16 bases between. DNA of the CDR3: TGTGCCACCAGCAGAGATGGGGGCCGACTGTCCGGGGCCAACGTCCTGACTTTC. It codes for CATSRDGGRLSGANVLTF.

This clonotype was detected ten times or more. The chain has TRBV10-3 and TRBJ2-1; D is tentatively TRBD1 or TRBD2 (5 bases each). CDR1 and CDR2 from the germline V gene are ENHRY and SYGVKD. Trimming pared 11 bases from V and 4 bases from J, leaving 15 bases between. CDR3 length equals 13 residues. CDR3 coding DNA: TGTGCCGTGGGGGAAGCTACGTACAATGAGCAGTTCTTC. Translated, it gives CAVGEATYNEQFF.

In its sample, this clonotype was seen a few times. The rearrangement uses TRBV5-1 and TRBJ1-6; D possibly corresponds to TRBD1 (6 bases). This CDR3 contains 16 residues. V was trimmed by 4 bases and J by 5 bases, leaving 16 bases between them. The V gene's germline CDR1 is SGHRS and CDR2 YFSETQ. The CDR3 coding sequence is TGCGCCAGCAGCGACGGGCGGGACATTAATAATTCACCCCTCCACTTT. Encoded protein: CASSDGRDINNSPLHF.

This clonotype occurred many times. The chain employs TRBV29-1 and TRBJ1-1; tentative D call: TRBD1 (5 bases). The CDR3 totals 14 residues. Germline V gene lookup returns CDR1 SQVTM and CDR2 ANQGSEA. V lost 3 bases and J lost 5, with 16 bases in between. CDR3: CSVEELGGRTEAFF. In DNA form, the CDR3 reads TGCAGCGTTGAGGAACTTGGGGGACGGACTGAAGCTTTCTTT.

V is TRBV30 and J is TRBJ2-3, with D perhaps TRBD1 or TRBD2 (5 bases each). V dropped 5 bases and J dropped 2 bases, with 17 bases sitting between them. The CDR3 length is 15 residues. Germline V gives CDR1 GTSNPN, CDR2 SVGIG (reference sequence). Written as DNA, the CDR3 is TGTGCCTGGCTAGGACCGGGGCGGCCCACAGATACGCAGTATTTT. This gives the protein CAWLGPGRPTDTQYF.

The chain carries TRBV7-9 and TRBJ2-1; D gene ambiguous. V was trimmed by 2 bases and J by 4 bases, leaving 15 bases between them. The germline V gene has CDR1 SEHNR and CDR2 FQNEAQ (reference sequence). CDR3 length: 16 residues. The CDR3 region has the DNA TGTGCCAGCAGCTTAAAAGGCCCGGAACGATACAATGAGCAGTTCTTC. Protein: CASSLKGPERYNEQFF.

The chain recombines TRBV5-5 with TRBJ1-1; a weak D match, TRBD1 (5 bases). Germline lookup yields CDR1 SGHKS and CDR2 YYEKEE (reference sequence). V lost 7 bases and J 11 bases, leaving 15 bases between the germline ends. The length of the CDR3 is 11 residues. CDR3 in amino acids: CASWGKPRAFF. In nucleotides, the CDR3 is TGTGCCAGCTGGGGGAAACCCCGCGCTTTCTTT.

The sample holds many counts of this clonotype. V and J are TRBV7-2 and TRBJ2-5; 8 nucleotides match TRBD2. The CDR3 loop spans 14 amino acids. The trim removed 5 bases at V and 2 bases at J, leaving 4 bases unmatched. Germline-derived CDR1 and CDR2 are SGHTA and FQGNSA. CDR3 bases: TGTGCCAGCAGCCTAGGACTAGCTCAAGAGACCCAGTACTTC. This encodes CASSLGLAQETQYF.

This clonotype was observed a few times. V usage is TRBV12-3 or TRBV12-4 and J usage is TRBJ2-1, with TRBD2 matching 8 bases. The trim removed 5 bases at V and 7 bases at J, leaving 10 bases unmatched. This CDR3 has 15 residues. The CDR3 DNA sequence: TGTGCCAGCAGTGAACCGGGGGGGCCTGGGAATGAGCAGTTCTTC. It specifies CASSEPGGPGNEQFF.

The chain recombines TRBV4-2 with TRBJ1-2; 8 nucleotides agree with TRBD1. This CDR3 is built from 19 residues. Germline V gene lookup returns CDR1 LGHNA and CDR2 YNFKEQ. With V trimmed by 5 bases and J by 8 bases, 25 bases remained unmatched. Written as DNA, the CDR3 is TGTGCCAGCAGCGACTCGATCGGGACAGGTTCCCACCGGGGGCGCGGCTACACCTTC. Residues: CASSDSIGTGSHRGRGYTF.

This clonotype was recorded many times. V usage is TRBV24-1 and J usage is TRBJ2-1; TRBD2 matches 12 bases. Germline CDR1 is KGHDR and CDR2 is SFDVKD. The CDR3 loop spans 17 amino acids. V gave up 0 bases and J gave up 2 bases; unmatched junction bases: 1. The CDR3 is CATSDLSSGRAYNEQFF. CDR3 sequence (DNA): TGTGCCACCAGTGATTTGTCTAGCGGGAGGGCCTACAATGAGCAGTTCTTC.

The chain combines TRBV6-4 with TRBJ2-1; tentatively, D is TRBD1 (5 bases). V was shortened by 8 bases and J by 3 bases, with 17 bases between the two germline ends. Germline-derived CDR1 and CDR2 are MRHNA and SNTAGT. The CDR3 runs to 15 residues. This chain's CDR3 is CASGANPGDYNEQFF. In nucleotides, the CDR3 is TGTGCCAGCGGGGCTAATCCGGGTGACTACAATGAGCAGTTCTTC.

This clonotype has just a few counts. CDR3 nucleotides: TGTGCCAGCAGCCCCCCAGCAGCGGGAGGATCCGGGGAGCTGTTTTTT. Translation: CASSPPAAGGSGELFF. The chain recombines TRBV7-9 with TRBJ2-2; 9 nucleotides line up with TRBD2. There are 16 residues in the CDR3. Germline V CDR1 and CDR2: SEHNR, FQNEAQ (reference sequence). The ends lost 5 bases at V and 6 bases at J; junction bases unmatched: 10.

In its sample, this clonotype was seen many times. This chain uses TRBV5-1 with TRBJ2-3, with D possibly being TRBD1 or TRBD2 (5 bases each). CDR3 length: 14 amino acids. Germline loops: CDR1 SGHRS, CDR2 YFSETQ. V gave up 1 base and J gave up 5 bases, with 11 bases separating them. CDR3 nucleotide sequence: TGCGCCAGCAGCTTGAGTGGGACCGGAGATACGCAGTATTTT. Amino acids: CASSLSGTGDTQYF.

This clonotype was recorded a few times. The rearrangement uses TRBV27 and TRBJ2-3; unclear D gene. CDR1 is MNHEY, CDR2 SMNVEV, per germline (reference sequence). The CDR3 is made up of 13 amino acids. Deletions cut 2 bases from V and 2 bases from J, with 5 bases between. The CDR3 nucleotides read TGTGCCAGCAGTTTACAAGTCACAGATACGCAGTATTTT. It codes for CASSLQVTDTQYF.

The chain carries TRBV4-2 and TRBJ2-7, with TRBD2 matching 15 bases. The CDR3 spans 22 residues. Per germline, CDR1 LGHNA and CDR2 YNFKEQ. Trimming cost V 2 bases and J 2 bases; bases outside gene matches: 19. CDR3 DNA sequence: TGTGCCAGCAGCCAAAGGACTAGCGGGAGGGCTCCCTTTCTTAACATAGCCTACGAGCAGTACTTC. Translation gives CASSQRTSGRAPFLNIAYEQYF.

This clonotype was picked up a small number of times. The genes are TRBV7-3 and TRBJ2-1; 9 bases are a match to TRBD1. From germline, CDR1 is SGHTA and CDR2 FQGTGA. The V and J ends lost 5 bases and 4 bases, in that order; junction bases with no gene match: 15. The CDR3 covers 18 residues. The CDR3 nucleotides are TGTGCCAGCAGCCCCAGCCCCTACAGGGGGCCTAAATACAATGAGCAGTTCTTC. It codes for CASSPSPYRGPKYNEQFF.

The chain employs TRBV29-1 and TRBJ2-1; either TRBD1 or TRBD2 may fit D (5 bases each). There are 13 residues in the CDR3. The germline V gene has CDR1 SQVTM and CDR2 ANQGSEA. Trimming pared 0 bases from V and 7 bases from J, leaving 10 bases between. The CDR3 DNA reads TGCAGCGTTGAAGATGGGGGAGAGAATGAGCAGTTCTTC. Encoded protein: CSVEDGGENEQFF.

DNA of the CDR3: TGTGCCAGCAGCCGAGGGGGCGCCGGCGTATCAGATACGCAGTATTTT. It yields the protein CASSRGGAGVSDTQYF. J is TRBJ2-3 and V is TRBV27, with 7 bases fitting TRBD1. Germline-derived CDR1 and CDR2 are MNHEY and SMNVEV (reference sequence). The CDR3 is 16 amino acids. V shed 6 bases and J 4 bases; nucleotides not matched to a gene: 13.